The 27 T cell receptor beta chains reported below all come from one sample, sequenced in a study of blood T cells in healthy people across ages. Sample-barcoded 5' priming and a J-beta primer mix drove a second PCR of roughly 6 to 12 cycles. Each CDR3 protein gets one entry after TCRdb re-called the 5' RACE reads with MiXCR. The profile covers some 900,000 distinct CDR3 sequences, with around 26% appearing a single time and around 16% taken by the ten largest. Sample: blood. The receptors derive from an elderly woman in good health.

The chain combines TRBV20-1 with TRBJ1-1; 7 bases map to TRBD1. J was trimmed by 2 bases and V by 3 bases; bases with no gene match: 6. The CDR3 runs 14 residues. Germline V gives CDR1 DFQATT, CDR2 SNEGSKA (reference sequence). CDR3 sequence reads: CSASIDRVNTEAFF. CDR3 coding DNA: TGCAGTGCTAGCATCGACAGGGTAAACACTGAAGCTTTCTTT.

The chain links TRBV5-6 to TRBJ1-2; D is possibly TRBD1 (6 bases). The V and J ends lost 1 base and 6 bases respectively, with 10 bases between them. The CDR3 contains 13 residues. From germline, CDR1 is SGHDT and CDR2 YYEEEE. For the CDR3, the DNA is TGTGCCAGCAGCTTGTGGTCAGGGGATGGCTACACCTTC. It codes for CASSLWSGDGYTF.

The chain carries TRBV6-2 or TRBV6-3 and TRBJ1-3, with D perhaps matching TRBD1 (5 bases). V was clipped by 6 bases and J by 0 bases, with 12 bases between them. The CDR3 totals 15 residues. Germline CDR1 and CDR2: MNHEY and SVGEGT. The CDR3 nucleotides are TGTGCCAGCAGAGACCTGGGGCGCTCTGGAAACACCATATATTTT. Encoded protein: CASRDLGRSGNTIYF.

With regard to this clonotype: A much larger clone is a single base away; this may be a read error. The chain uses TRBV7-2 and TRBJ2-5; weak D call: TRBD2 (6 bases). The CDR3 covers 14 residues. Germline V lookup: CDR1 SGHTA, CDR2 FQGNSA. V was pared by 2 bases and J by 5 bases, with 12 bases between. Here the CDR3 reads CASSLTGLMETQYF. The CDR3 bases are TGTGCCAGCAGCTTAACGGGACTGATGGAGACCCAGTACTTC.

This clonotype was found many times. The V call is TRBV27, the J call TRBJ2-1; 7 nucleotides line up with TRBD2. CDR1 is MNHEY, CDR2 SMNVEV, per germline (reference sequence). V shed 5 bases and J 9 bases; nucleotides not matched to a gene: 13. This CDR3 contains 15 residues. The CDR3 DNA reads TGTGCCAGCAGTCCGCGGGGAGGGCCATCCCTTGAGCAGTTCTTC. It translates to CASSPRGGPSLEQFF.

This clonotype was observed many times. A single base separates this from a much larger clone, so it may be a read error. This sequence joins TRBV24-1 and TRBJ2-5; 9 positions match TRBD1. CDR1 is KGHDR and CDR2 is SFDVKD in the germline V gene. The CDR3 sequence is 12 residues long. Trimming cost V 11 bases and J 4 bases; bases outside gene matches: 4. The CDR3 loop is CAIGTGTETQYF. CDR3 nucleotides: TGTGCCATCGGGACAGGGACAGAGACCCAGTACTTC.

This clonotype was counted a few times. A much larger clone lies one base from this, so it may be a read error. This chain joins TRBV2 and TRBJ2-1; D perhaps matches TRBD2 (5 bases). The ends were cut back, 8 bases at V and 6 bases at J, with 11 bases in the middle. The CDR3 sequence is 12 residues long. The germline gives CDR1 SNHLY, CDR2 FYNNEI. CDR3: CASGVASNEQFF. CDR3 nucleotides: TGTGCCAGCGGCGTAGCGAGCAATGAGCAGTTCTTC.

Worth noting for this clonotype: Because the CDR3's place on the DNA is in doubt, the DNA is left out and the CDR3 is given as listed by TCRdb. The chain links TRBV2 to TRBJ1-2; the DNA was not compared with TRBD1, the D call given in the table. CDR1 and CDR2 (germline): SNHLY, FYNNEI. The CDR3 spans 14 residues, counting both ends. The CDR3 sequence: CASRCRAGRSGYTF.

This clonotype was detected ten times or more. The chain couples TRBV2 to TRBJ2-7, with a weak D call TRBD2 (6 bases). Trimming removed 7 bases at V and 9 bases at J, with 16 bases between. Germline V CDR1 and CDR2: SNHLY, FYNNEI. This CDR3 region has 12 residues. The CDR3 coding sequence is TGTGCCAGCACTCAGGAGGGGAGTGGGCAGTACTTC. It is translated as CASTQEGSGQYF. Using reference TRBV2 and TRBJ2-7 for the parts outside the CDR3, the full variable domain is EPEVTQTPSHQVTQMGQEVILRCVPISNHLYFYWYRQILGQKVEFLVSFYNNEISEKSEIFDDQFSVERPDGSNFTLKIRSTKLEDSAMYFCASTQEGSGQYFGPGTRLTVT.

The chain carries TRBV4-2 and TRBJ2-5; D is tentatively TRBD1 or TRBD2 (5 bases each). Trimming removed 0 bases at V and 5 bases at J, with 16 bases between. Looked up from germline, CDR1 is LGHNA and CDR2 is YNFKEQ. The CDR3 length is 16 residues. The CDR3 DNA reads TGTGCCAGCAGCCAAGATTTGAGTGGGGGATTGGAGACCCAGTACTTC. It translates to CASSQDLSGGLETQYF.

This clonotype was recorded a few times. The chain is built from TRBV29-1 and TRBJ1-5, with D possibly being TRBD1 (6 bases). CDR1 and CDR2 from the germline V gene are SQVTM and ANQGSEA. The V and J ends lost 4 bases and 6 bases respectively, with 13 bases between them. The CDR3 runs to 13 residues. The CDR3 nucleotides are TGCAGCGTTGCGTCCACAGGGAGTCAGCCCCAGCATTTT. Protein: CSVASTGSQPQHF.

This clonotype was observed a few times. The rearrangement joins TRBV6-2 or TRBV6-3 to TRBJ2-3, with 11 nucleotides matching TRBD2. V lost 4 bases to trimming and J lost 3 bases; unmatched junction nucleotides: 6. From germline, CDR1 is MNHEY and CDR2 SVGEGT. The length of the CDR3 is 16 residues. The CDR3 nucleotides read TGTGCCAGCAGTTGGTCTAGCGGGGGGAAAACAGATACGCAGTATTTT. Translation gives CASSWSSGGKTDTQYF.

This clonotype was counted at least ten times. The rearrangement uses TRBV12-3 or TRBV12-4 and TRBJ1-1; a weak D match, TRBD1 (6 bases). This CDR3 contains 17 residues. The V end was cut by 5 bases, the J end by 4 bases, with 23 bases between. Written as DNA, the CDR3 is TGTGCCAGCAGTGCCGCCTGGGACATCGGGGTCGGCACTGAAGCTTTCTTT. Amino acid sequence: CASSAAWDIGVGTEAFF.

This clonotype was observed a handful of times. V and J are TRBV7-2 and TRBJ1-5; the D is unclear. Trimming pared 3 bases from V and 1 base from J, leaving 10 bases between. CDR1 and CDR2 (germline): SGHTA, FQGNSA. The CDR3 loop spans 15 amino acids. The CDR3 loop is CASSFDRLSNQPQHF. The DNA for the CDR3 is TGTGCCAGCAGCTTCGATCGCCTGAGCAATCAGCCCCAGCATTTT.

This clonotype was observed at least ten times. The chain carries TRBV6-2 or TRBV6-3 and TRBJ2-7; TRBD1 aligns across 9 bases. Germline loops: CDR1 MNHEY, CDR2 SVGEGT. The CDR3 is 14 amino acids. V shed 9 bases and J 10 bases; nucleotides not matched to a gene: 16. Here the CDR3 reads CASTGTGQATIQYF. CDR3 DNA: TGTGCCAGTACCGGGACAGGGCAAGCTACGATCCAGTACTTC.

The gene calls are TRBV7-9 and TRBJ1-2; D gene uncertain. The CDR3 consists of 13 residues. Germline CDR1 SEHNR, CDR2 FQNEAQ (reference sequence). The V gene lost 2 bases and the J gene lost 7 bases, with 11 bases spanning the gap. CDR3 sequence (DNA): TGTGCCAGCAGCTTAATCCCCGACGGTGGCTACACCTTC. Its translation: CASSLIPDGGYTF.

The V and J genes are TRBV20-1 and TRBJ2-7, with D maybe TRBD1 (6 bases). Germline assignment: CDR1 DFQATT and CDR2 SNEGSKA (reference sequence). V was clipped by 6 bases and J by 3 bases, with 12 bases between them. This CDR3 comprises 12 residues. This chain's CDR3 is CSAKTGIYEQYF. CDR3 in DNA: TGCAGTGCCAAGACAGGAATCTACGAGCAGTACTTC.

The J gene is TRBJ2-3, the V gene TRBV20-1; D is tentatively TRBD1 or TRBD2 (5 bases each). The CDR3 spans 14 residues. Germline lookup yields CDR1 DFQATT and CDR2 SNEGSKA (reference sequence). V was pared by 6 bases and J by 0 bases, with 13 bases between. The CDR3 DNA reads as TGCAGTGCCCAAGGGACGGTTAGCACAGATACGCAGTATTTT. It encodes CSAQGTVSTDTQYF.

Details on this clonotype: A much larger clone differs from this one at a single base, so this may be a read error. The DNA of the CDR3 is TGTGCCACCAGTGACAGCCGCGGGACTAGCGGGGGGGTCTACAAGGAGCAGTTCTTC. Its translation: CATSDSRGTSGGVYKEQFF. V is TRBV24-1 and J is TRBJ2-1, with 16 bases that match TRBD2. CDR3 length: 19 amino acids. Per germline, CDR1 KGHDR and CDR2 SFDVKD.

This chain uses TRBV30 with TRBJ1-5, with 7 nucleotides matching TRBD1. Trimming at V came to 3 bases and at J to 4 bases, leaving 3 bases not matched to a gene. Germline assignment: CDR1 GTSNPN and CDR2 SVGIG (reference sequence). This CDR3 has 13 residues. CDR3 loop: CAWSSGQNQPQHF. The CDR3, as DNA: TGTGCCTGGAGCTCGGGACAGAATCAGCCCCAGCATTTT.

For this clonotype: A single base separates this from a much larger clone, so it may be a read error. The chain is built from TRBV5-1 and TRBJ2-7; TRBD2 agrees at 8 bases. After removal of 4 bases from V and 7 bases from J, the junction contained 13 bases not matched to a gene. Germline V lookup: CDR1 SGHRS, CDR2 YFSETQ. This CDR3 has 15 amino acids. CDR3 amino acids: CASSGQAGGYNEQYF. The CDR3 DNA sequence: TGCGCCAGCAGCGGCCAGGCGGGGGGTTACAATGAGCAGTACTTC.

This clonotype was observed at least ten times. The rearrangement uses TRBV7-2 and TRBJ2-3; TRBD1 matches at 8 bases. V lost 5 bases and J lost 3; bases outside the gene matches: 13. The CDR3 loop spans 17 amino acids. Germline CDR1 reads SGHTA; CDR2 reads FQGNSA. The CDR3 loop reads CASSPRPGRGPTDTQYF. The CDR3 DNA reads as TGTGCCAGCAGCCCTAGGCCGGGCAGGGGGCCTACAGATACGCAGTATTTT.

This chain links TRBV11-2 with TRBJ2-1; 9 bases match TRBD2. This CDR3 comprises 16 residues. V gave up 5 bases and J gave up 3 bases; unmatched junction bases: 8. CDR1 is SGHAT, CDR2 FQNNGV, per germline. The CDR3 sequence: CASSQQAGGYYNEQFF. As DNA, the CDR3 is TGTGCCAGCAGCCAGCAAGCGGGGGGCTACTACAATGAGCAGTTCTTC.

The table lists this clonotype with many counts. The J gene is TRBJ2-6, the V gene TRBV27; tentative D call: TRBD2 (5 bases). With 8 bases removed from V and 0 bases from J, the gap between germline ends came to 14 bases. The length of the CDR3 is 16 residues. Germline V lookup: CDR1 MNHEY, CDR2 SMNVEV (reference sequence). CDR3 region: CASYSFAGSGANVLTF. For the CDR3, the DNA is TGTGCCAGCTACTCCTTCGCGGGCTCTGGGGCCAACGTCCTGACTTTC.

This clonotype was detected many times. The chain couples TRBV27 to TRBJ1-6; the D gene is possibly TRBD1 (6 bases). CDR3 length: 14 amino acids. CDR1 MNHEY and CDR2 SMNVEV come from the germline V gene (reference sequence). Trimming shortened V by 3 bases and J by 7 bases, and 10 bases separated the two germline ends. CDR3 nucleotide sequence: TGTGCCAGCAGTTTGAAGGGGGTGAATTCACCCCTCCACTTT. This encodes CASSLKGVNSPLHF.

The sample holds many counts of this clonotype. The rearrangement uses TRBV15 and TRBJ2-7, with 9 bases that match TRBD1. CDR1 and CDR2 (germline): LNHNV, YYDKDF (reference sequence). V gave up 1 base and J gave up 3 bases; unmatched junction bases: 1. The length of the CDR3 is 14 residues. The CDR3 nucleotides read TGTGCCACCAGCAGAGCGACAGGGGGCTACGAGCAGTACTTC. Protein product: CATSRATGGYEQYF.

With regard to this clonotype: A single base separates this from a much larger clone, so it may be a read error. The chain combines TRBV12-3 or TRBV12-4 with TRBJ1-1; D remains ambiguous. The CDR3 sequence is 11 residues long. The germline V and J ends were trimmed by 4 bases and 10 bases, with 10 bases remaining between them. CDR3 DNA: TGTGCCAGCAGTTGGACGGGAGCAGCTTTCTTT. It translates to CASSWTGAAFF.